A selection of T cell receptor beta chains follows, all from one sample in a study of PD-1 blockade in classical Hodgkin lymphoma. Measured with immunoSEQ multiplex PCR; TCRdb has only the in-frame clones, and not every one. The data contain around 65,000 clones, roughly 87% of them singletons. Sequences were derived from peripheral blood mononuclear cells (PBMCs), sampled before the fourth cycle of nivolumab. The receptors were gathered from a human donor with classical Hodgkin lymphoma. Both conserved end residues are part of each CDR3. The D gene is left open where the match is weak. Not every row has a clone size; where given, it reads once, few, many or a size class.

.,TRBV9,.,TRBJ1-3,CASSGKTSGNTIYF,TGTGCCAGCAGCGGAAAGACAAGCGGAAACACCATATATTTT
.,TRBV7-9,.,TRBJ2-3,CASSPRRSADTQYF,TGTGCCAGCAGCCCTCGGAGGAGCGCAGATACGCAGTATTTT
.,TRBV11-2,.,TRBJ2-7,CASTTVRGQNYEQYF,TGTGCCAGCACGACTGTCCGGGGTCAAAATTACGAGCAGTACTTC
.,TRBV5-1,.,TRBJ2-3,CASSPAVRGPDTQYF,TGCGCCAGCAGCCCGGCGGTGAGGGGACCAGATACGCAGTATTTT
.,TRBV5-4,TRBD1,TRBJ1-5,CASSLAGQGNQPQHF,TGTGCCAGCAGCTTGGCGGGACAGGGGAATCAGCCCCAGCATTTT
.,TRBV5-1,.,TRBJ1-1,CASSLEGPNTEAFF,TGCGCCAGCAGCTTGGAGGGGCCCAACACTGAAGCTTTCTTT
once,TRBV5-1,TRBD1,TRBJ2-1,CASSPQGSYNEQFF,TGCGCCAGCAGCCCACAGGGGTCCTACAATGAGCAGTTCTTC
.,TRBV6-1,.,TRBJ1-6,CASRTLVGVGSPLHF,TGTGCCAGCAGGACCTTGGTAGGGGTCGGGTCACCCCTCCACTTT
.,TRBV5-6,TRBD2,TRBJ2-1,CASSPKPGLVNEQFF,TGTGCCAGCAGCCCAAAACCGGGACTAGTCAATGAGCAGTTCTTC
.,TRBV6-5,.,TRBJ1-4,CASSSYEGPNEKLFF,TGTGCCAGCAGTTCGTACGAGGGACCTAATGAAAAACTGTTTTTT
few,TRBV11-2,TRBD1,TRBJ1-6,CASSHDRVFSPLHF,TGTGCCAGCAGCCACGACAGGGTTTTCTCACCCCTCCACTTT
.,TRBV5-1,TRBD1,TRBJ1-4,CASSLVGQSNEKLFF,TGCGCCAGCAGCTTGGTGGGACAGAGTAATGAAAAACTGTTTTTT
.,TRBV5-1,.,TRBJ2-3,CASSSLGGLDTQYF,TGCGCCAGCAGCTCCCTCGGGGGGCTTGATACGCAGTATTTT
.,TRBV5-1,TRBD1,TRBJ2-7,CASSLGDRAYEQYF,TGCGCCAGCAGCCTTGGGGACAGGGCTTACGAGCAGTACTTC
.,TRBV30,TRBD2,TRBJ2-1,CAWTVGLSYGEQFF,TGTGCCTGGACCGTGGGACTATCCTACGGTGAGCAGTTCTTC
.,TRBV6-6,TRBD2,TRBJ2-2,CASSLAGGPTGELFF,TGTGCCAGCAGTCTAGCGGGGGGGCCCACCGGGGAGCTGTTTTTT
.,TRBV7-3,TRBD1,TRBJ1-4,CASSQNRGEKLFF,TGTGCCAGCAGCCAGAACAGGGGTGAAAAACTGTTTTTT
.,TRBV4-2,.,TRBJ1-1,CASSQEARPNTEAFF,TGTGCCAGCAGCCAAGAGGCAAGGCCTAACACTGAAGCTTTCTTT
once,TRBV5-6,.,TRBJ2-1,CASSTVAEQFF,TGTGCCAGCAGCACGGTGGCCGAGCAGTTCTTC
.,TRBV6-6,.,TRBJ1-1,CASSRVPEGTEAFF,TGTGCCAGCAGTCGAGTCCCGGAGGGCACTGAAGCTTTCTTT
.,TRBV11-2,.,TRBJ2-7,CASSLFRGTLSYEQYF,TGTGCCAGCAGCTTATTCCGGGGGACCCTGTCCTACGAGCAGTACTTC
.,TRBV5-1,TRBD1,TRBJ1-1,CASSLQGQAMNTEAFF,TGCGCCAGCAGCCTACAGGGGCAGGCCATGAACACTGAAGCTTTCTTT
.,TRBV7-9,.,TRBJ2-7,CASSAQTHYEQYF,TGTGCCAGCAGCGCCCAGACCCACTACGAGCAGTACTTC
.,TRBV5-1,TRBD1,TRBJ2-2,CASAPRPPGGQTTGELFF,TGCGCCAGCGCACCTAGACCTCCAGGGGGTCAGACCACCGGGGAGCTGTTTTTT
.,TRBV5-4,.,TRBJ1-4,CASSFGGSTNEKLFF,TGTGCCAGCAGTTTCGGAGGATCAACTAATGAAAAACTGTTTTTT
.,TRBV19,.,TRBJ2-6,CASSRGALRANVLTF,TGTGCCAGTAGTAGGGGGGCCCTAAGGGCCAACGTCCTGACTTTC
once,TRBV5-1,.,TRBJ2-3,CASSLDGIATDTQYF,TGCGCCAGCAGCTTGGACGGGATAGCAACAGATACGCAGTATTTT
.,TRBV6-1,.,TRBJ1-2,CASSAISGNYGYTF,TGTGCCAGCAGTGCAATCTCAGGGAACTATGGCTACACCTTC
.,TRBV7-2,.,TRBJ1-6,CASSQAAGSYNSPLHF,TGTGCCAGCAGCCAAGCCGCGGGCTCCTATAATTCACCCCTCCACTTT
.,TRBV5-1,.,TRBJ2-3,CASGRAGDTQYF,TGCGCCAGCGGAAGGGCAGGAGATACGCAGTATTTT
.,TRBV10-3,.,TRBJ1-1,CAIRPQGMNTEAFF,TGTGCCATCAGACCACAGGGCATGAACACTGAAGCTTTCTTT
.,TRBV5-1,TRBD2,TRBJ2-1,CASSLEGGGAYNEQFF,TGCGCCAGCAGCTTAGAAGGCGGGGGGGCTTACAATGAGCAGTTCTTC
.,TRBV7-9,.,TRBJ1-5,CASSLEGSPRQPQHF,TGTGCCAGCAGCTTAGAGGGCAGTCCACGGCAGCCCCAGCATTTT
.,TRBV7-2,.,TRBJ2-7,CASSVRVSYEQYF,TGTGCCAGCAGCGTCAGGGTTTCCTACGAGCAGTACTTC
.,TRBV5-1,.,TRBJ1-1,CASSSGPPNTEAFF,TGCGCCAGCAGCTCGGGACCTCCGAACACTGAAGCTTTCTTT
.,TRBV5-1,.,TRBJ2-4,CASSLEGGSQNIQYF,TGCGCCAGCAGCTTGGAAGGCGGCTCCCAAAACATTCAGTACTTC
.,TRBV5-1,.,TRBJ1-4,CASASTGGEGEKLFF,TGCGCCAGCGCCTCGACCGGGGGCGAGGGTGAAAAACTGTTTTTT
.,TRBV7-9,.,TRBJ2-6,CASSSRDRANVLTF,TGTGCCAGCAGCTCCCGGGACAGGGCCAACGTCCTGACTTTC
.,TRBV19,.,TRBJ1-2,CASSIILGSDYGYTF,TGTGCCAGTAGTATAATTCTGGGGTCGGACTATGGCTACACCTTC
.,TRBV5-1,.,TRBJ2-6,CASSLGPSGANVLTF,TGCGCCAGCAGCTTAGGACCCTCTGGGGCCAACGTCCTGACTTTC
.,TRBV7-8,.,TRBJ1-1,CASSPGGNTEAFF,TGTGCCAGCAGCCCGGGGGGGAACACTGAAGCTTTCTTT
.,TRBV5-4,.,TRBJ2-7,CASSAPPLVYEQYF,TGTGCCAGCAGCGCACCGCCCCTAGTCTACGAGCAGTACTTC
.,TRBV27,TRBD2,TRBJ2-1,CASREAGTGRNEQFF,TGTGCCAGCAGGGAAGCGGGGACGGGCAGGAATGAGCAGTTCTTC
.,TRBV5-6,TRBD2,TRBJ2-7,CASSPKRGRHEQYF,TGTGCCAGCAGCCCTAAGCGGGGGCGGCACGAGCAGTACTTC
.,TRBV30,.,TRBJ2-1,CAWSVSGALINEQFF,TGTGCCTGGAGTGTAAGTGGGGCGCTTATTAATGAGCAGTTCTTC
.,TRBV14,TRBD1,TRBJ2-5,CASSQARGPQETQYF,TGTGCCAGCAGCCAAGCTAGGGGGCCGCAAGAGACCCAGTACTTC
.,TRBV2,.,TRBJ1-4,CASNRDSPTNEKLFF,TGTGCCAGCAATCGGGACTCACCAACTAATGAAAAACTGTTTTTT
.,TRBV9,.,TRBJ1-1,CASTQYRPGTEAFF,TGTGCCAGCACCCAATACAGGCCTGGAACTGAAGCTTTCTTT